Described below is a single T cell receptor beta chain sequence and its context. Antigen unknown. The use of a sample-barcoded 5' primer and a J-beta primer mix characterized a second PCR of roughly 6 to 11 cycles. TCRdb independently ran MiXCR on the 5' RACE reads; one entry per CDR3 protein. The data show 1.2 million to 1.5 million distinct CDR3 sequences, approximately 63% seen once. The V end was cut by 4 bases, the J end by 0 bases, with 22 bases between. This CDR3 is built from 19 residues. Looked up from germline, CDR1 is MGHRA and CDR2 is YSYEKL. These data belong to a study of blood T cells in healthy people across ages. Study observations and caveats: It was not possible, with unsorted PBMCs, to conclusively compare naive and antigen-experienced cells. The study lacked donor CMV status, which possibly confounded expanded clonotype changes.

The sample consisted of blood. The source of this sequence is a man younger than 35 in good health. The rearrangement links TRBV4-1 to TRBJ2-4; D is possibly TRBD1 (5 bases). In nucleotides, the CDR3 is TGCGCCAGCAGCCGCGAGACGCAAAGGGGTGGGTTAGCCAAAAACATTCAGTACTTC. It specifies CASSRETQRGGLAKNIQYF.